The rows below give T cell receptor beta chains drawn from one sample of a study of persistence of HIV-infected CD4 T cells. What these receptors recognize is not known. Method: immunoSEQ multiplex PCR; TCRdb's copy keeps in-frame clones and lacks some. Of about 13,000 clones listed, roughly 66% were seen once; the top ten hold about 7%. Sample: CD4+ T cells sorted from PBMCs after 18-hour stimulation, taken from a patient who received antiretroviral therapy. Receptors originate from an adult man with HIV who was CMV-seropositive. Each CDR3 is given with its conserved first and last residue. D genes are given only for firm matches. For some rows the clone size is stated as once, few or many, or as a class when expanded; others skip it.

CDR3aa,CDR3nt,abundance,j_gene,d_gene,v_gene,len
CASSPQGDNGYTF,TGTGCCAGCTCACCACAGGGGGACAATGGCTACACCTTC,-,TRBJ1-2,-,TRBV18,13
CASSIQGGWGQGTEAFF,TGTGCCAGTAGTATACAGGGTGGTTGGGGACAGGGGACTGAAGCTTTCTTT,-,TRBJ1-1,TRBD1,TRBV19,17
CASSLGHSTGELFF,TGTGCCAGCAGCTTAGGTCATAGCACCGGGGAGCTGTTTTTT,-,TRBJ2-2,-,TRBV11-3,14
CASSPGTDLYGYTF,TGTGCCAGCTCACCCGGGACAGATCTCTATGGCTACACCTTC,few,TRBJ1-2,TRBD1,TRBV18,14
CASTPGREGRPQHF,TGTGCCAGCACCCCTGGACGGGAGGGGCGACCCCAGCATTTT,medium-sized,TRBJ1-5,-,TRBV5-8,14
CARSAGETEKLFF,TGTGCCCGCTCTGCAGGGGAAACTGAAAAACTGTTTTTT,medium-sized,TRBJ1-4,-,TRBV30,13
CASSYSTGRVGGYTF,TGTGCCAGCAGTTACTCGACCGGCAGGGTTGGTGGCTACACCTTC,-,TRBJ1-2,-,TRBV6-5,15
CASSENRSGANEQFF,TGTGCCAGCAGTGAGAACCGAAGCGGGGCCAATGAGCAGTTCTTC,-,TRBJ2-1,TRBD2,TRBV6-1,15
CASSYTYTRTQAFF,TGTGCCAGCAGTTACACGTATACTAGGACCCAAGCTTTCTTT,-,TRBJ1-1,-,TRBV6-5,14
CASRSVLNSPLHF,TGTGCCAGCCGGTCGGTCCTCAATTCACCCCTCCACTTT,few,TRBJ1-6,-,TRBV6-5,13
CASSLGRDSPLHF,TGCGCCAGCAGCCTCGGACGGGATTCACCCCTCCACTTT,-,TRBJ1-6,-,TRBV5-1,13
CASSPQSQGQHAQYF,TGTGCCAGCAGTCCGCAAAGCCAAGGACAGCACGCGCAGTACTTC,-,TRBJ2-7,-,TRBV28,15
CASSIPGQGSEKLFF,TGTGCCAGTAGTATTCCGGGACAGGGTAGTGAAAAACTGTTTTTT,-,TRBJ1-4,TRBD1,TRBV19,15
CASTGTRSGELFF,TGTGCCAGTACCGGGACTAGGTCCGGGGAGCTGTTTTTT,-,TRBJ2-2,TRBD2,TRBV2,13
CSASRPHTRGGDQEQFF,TGCAGTGCTAGTCGTCCCCACACTCGCGGGGGGGATCAAGAGCAGTTCTTC,-,TRBJ2-1,TRBD2,TRBV20-1,17
CASSPRPVRKNSNQPQHF,TGTGCCAGCAGCCCTCGACCTGTACGGAAAAATAGCAATCAGCCCCAGCATTTT,large,TRBJ1-5,-,TRBV14,18
CASSGHRLSGYQEDTQYF,TGTGCCAGCAGCGGGCACAGATTGAGCGGCTACCAGGAAGATACGCAGTATTTT,once,TRBJ2-3,-,TRBV11-3,18
CASRAGTGGSYNEQFF,TGTGCCAGCAGAGCCGGGACAGGGGGCTCCTACAATGAGCAGTTCTTC,-,TRBJ2-1,TRBD1,TRBV6-4,16
CASSETTGKVKTQYF,TGTGCCAGCAGTGAAACCACAGGGAAGGTGAAGACCCAGTACTTC,few,TRBJ2-5,-,TRBV6-1,15
CASSLVKSYEQYF,TGTGCCAGCAGCTTAGTCAAGTCCTACGAGCAGTACTTC,-,TRBJ2-7,-,TRBV7-9,13
CASSLRETYGYTF,TGTGCCAGTAGTCTCCGGGAAACCTATGGCTACACCTTC,few,TRBJ1-2,-,TRBV19,13
CASSERSETQYF,TGTGCCAGCAGTGAAAGGAGCGAGACCCAGTACTTC,-,TRBJ2-5,-,TRBV6-1,12
CASRSPGRRGEQYF,TGTGCCAGCAGGTCTCCGGGACGAAGAGGCGAGCAGTACTTC,few,TRBJ2-7,-,TRBV11-1,14
CASSRRGQETQYF,TGTGCCAGCAGCCGCCGAGGGCAAGAGACCCAGTACTTC,-,TRBJ2-5,-,TRBV7-9,13
CASTKGTTNEKLFF,TGTGCCAGCACCAAGGGGACAACTAATGAAAAACTGTTTTTT,-,TRBJ1-4,-,TRBV6-5,14
CASSLTGGYGYTF,TGTGCCAGCAGCCTGACAGGGGGCTATGGCTACACCTTC,-,TRBJ1-2,TRBD1,TRBV6-4,13
CAISLGTVQETQYF,TGTGCCATCAGCCTCGGGACAGTACAAGAGACCCAGTACTTC,once,TRBJ2-5,TRBD1,TRBV10-3,14
CASTLVLATEAFF,TGTGCCAGCACCCTAGTTCTGGCCACTGAGGCTTTCTTT,-,TRBJ1-1,-,TRBV28,13
CASSWSVAKNIQYF,TGTGCCAGCAGCTGGTCGGTAGCCAAAAACATTCAGTACTTC,-,TRBJ2-4,-,TRBV5-8,14
CSVEFRGSTDTQYF,TGCAGCGTTGAGTTTCGCGGGAGTACAGATACGCAGTATTTT,-,TRBJ2-3,TRBD2,TRBV29-1,14
CASRSRSTDTDTQYF,TGCGCCAGCCGAAGTCGGAGTACCGATACAGATACGCAGTATTTT,-,TRBJ2-3,-,TRBV10-1,15
CASSQEKVAGQPNTEAFF,TGCGCCAGCAGCCAAGAGAAGGTGGCAGGGCAGCCGAACACTGAAGCTTTCTTT,medium-sized,TRBJ1-1,-,TRBV4-3,18
CASSLIPDVTDTQYF,TGTGCCAGCAGCTTGATACCCGACGTCACAGATACGCAGTATTTT,-,TRBJ2-3,-,TRBV5-4,15
CASRPGQGYEQYF,TGTGCCAGCAGACCGGGACAGGGCTACGAGCAGTACTTC,-,TRBJ2-7,TRBD1,TRBV27,13
CASWSGGGPYGYTF,TGTGCCAGCTGGTCCGGGGGAGGGCCCTATGGCTACACCTTC,-,TRBJ1-2,-,TRBV2,14
CASSQVRGQVYGYTF,TGTGCCAGCAGCCAAGTACGAGGGCAGGTTTATGGCTACACCTTC,few,TRBJ1-2,-,TRBV3-1/TRBV3-2,15
CASSDLASGSTDTQYF,TGTGCCAGCAGTGACCTGGCTAGCGGTAGCACAGATACGCAGTATTTT,-,TRBJ2-3,TRBD2,TRBV2,16
CASSLVVKGNQPQHF,TGTGCCAGCAGCTTAGTTGTTAAAGGGAATCAGCCCCAGCATTTT,-,TRBJ1-5,-,TRBV7-2,15
CASSLPDWGSPLHF,TGTGCCAGCAGCTTACCCGATTGGGGGTCACCCCTCCACTTT,-,TRBJ1-6,-,TRBV11-2,14
CASSFLGENTEAFF,TGTGCCAGCAGTTTCTTAGGGGAGAACACTGAAGCTTTCTTT,few,TRBJ1-1,-,TRBV27,14
CASSLVVSTSGITYEQYF,TGTGCCAGCAGCTTAGTAGTGTCGACTAGCGGGATCACTTACGAGCAGTACTTC,-,TRBJ2-7,TRBD2,TRBV7-6,18